Listed below are T cell receptor beta chains from one sample, sequenced in a study of cytomegalovirus exposure and HLA in healthy donors. Sequencing used immunoSEQ multiplex PCR; TCRdb keeps in-frame clones, though not all of them. This sample's clone table lists some 200,000 clones. Specimen: PBMCs. These receptors were taken from a woman aged 18-29 years in good health and CMV-seropositive. Both conserved end residues are part of each CDR3. D genes are given only for firm matches.

TRBJ2-3 TRBV30 - CAWSVRLASTDTQYF TGTGCCTGGAGTGTGAGGCTAGCGAGCACAGATACGCAGTATTTT
TRBJ1-5 TRBV19 TRBD1 CASRTGARSNQPQHF TGTGCCAGTAGGACAGGGGCGAGGAGCAATCAGCCCCAGCATTTT
TRBJ2-3 TRBV6-5 TRBD1 CASSPRTGGAGRRYF TGTGCCAGCAGCCCCAGGACAGGGGGCGCGGGAAGGCGGTATTTT
TRBJ2-1 TRBV5-6 TRBD2 CASSSLAGVYDNEQFF TGTGCCAGCAGCTCGCTAGCGGGAGTTTATGACAATGAGCAGTTCTTC
TRBJ2-6 TRBV10-3 - CAIQVAGANVLTF TGTGCCATACAGGTTGCTGGGGCCAACGTCCTGACTTTC
TRBJ2-1 TRBV6-5 - CASSYQGSPLYNEQFF TGTGCCAGCAGTTACCAGGGGAGCCCTCTCTACAATGAGCAGTTCTTC
TRBJ2-2 TRBV7-2 - CASSLAFVAVNTGELFF TGTGCCAGCAGCTTAGCTTTCGTGGCGGTAAACACCGGGGAGCTGTTTTTT
TRBJ2-1 TRBV19 TRBD2 CASSPDLAGEAEQFF TGTGCCAGTAGTCCGGACCTAGCGGGAGAGGCTGAGCAGTTCTTC
TRBJ1-4 TRBV11-2 - CASSPRQSTNEKLFF TGTGCCAGCAGCCCGAGACAGTCAACTAATGAAAAACTGTTTTTT
TRBJ1-1 TRBV7-2 - CASSLWGGNTEAFF TGTGCCAGCAGCTTATGGGGAGGAAACACTGAAGCTTTCTTT
TRBJ2-1 TRBV11-3 - CASSLAPQRVSYNEQFF TGTGCCAGCAGCTTAGCCCCCCAGCGGGTCTCCTACAATGAGCAGTTCTTC
TRBJ1-2 TRBV29-1 TRBD1 CSAREGDRFYGYTF TGCAGCGCCCGAGAAGGGGACAGGTTCTATGGCTACACCTTC
TRBJ2-7 TRBV12-5 TRBD1 CASGTGQGMGEQYF TGTGCTAGTGGTACCGGACAGGGGATGGGCGAGCAGTACTTC
TRBJ2-5 TRBV11-3 TRBD1 CASSSVDRGRERETQYF TGTGCCAGCAGCTCTGTGGACAGGGGGCGTGAACGAGAGACCCAGTACTTC
TRBJ1-2 TRBV9 TRBD1 CASSAPDRDRDYGYTF TGTGCCAGCAGCGCCCCGGACAGGGATCGTGACTATGGCTACACCTTC
TRBJ2-5 TRBV25-1 - CASSLIQETQYF TGTGCCAGCAGTCTTATCCAAGAGACCCAGTACTTC
TRBJ2-5 TRBV5-1 - CASSLGGQWETQYF TGCGCCAGCAGCTTGGGGGGGCAGTGGGAGACCCAGTACTTC
TRBJ2-3 TRBV2 - CASSDGAGRSTDTQYF TGTGCCAGCAGTGATGGCGCGGGGAGGAGCACAGATACGCAGTATTTT
TRBJ1-1 TRBV28 TRBD1 CASSPLGTGGTEAFF TGTGCCAGCAGTCCATTAGGGACAGGGGGCACTGAAGCTTTCTTT
TRBJ2-5 TRBV7-2 TRBD1 CASSYNRGQETQYF TGTGCCAGCAGTTACAACAGGGGGCAAGAGACCCAGTACTTC
TRBJ2-7 TRBV18 TRBD2 CASLRGDCSYEQYF TGTGCCAGCCTACGGGGGGACTGCTCCTACGAGCAGTACTTC
TRBJ2-7 TRBV11-2 TRBD1 CASSLGQGATYEQYF TGTGCCAGCAGCCTAGGACAGGGGGCGACCTACGAGCAGTACTTC
TRBJ2-3 TRBV18 TRBD2 CASSPGTSGDTQYF TGTGCCAGCTCACCCGGGACTAGCGGAGATACGCAGTATTTT
TRBJ2-1 TRBV28 TRBD2 CASSLASGAYSYNEQFF TGTGCCAGCAGTTTAGCTAGCGGCGCCTATAGTTACAATGAGCAGTTCTTC
TRBJ1-2 TRBV29-1 - CSVDWTDTNWGYTF TGCAGCGTTGACTGGACAGATACGAACTGGGGCTACACCTTC
TRBJ1-5 TRBV9 - CASSAAGGAGQPQHF TGTGCCAGCAGCGCGGCGGGGGGGGCTGGTCAGCCCCAGCATTTT
TRBJ2-5 TRBV11-1 - CASSPQWERIQTQYF TGTGCCAGCAGCCCCCAATGGGAGCGGATTCAGACCCAGTACTTC
TRBJ2-5 TRBV4-1 - CASSQDRFRSGEQETQYF TGCGCCAGCAGCCAAGATCGGTTTCGGTCGGGGGAGCAAGAGACCCAGTACTTC
TRBJ2-3 TRBV29-1 - CSVGGSSGTDTQYF TGCAGCGTTGGGGGGTCTAGCGGCACAGATACGCAGTATTTT
TRBJ1-2 TRBV5-1 - CASSLAGSNYGYTF TGCGCCAGCAGCTTGGCAGGGTCAAACTATGGCTACACCTTC
TRBJ2-3 TRBV10-3 - CAISGLNTDTQYF TGTGCCATCAGTGGACTAAATACAGATACGCAGTATTTT
TRBJ1-5 TRBV7-8 - CASSLQGPRPQHF TGTGCCAGCAGCTTACAGGGTCCGCGGCCCCAGCATTTT
TRBJ1-6 TRBV11-3 - CASSLNQGLNSPLHF TGTGCCAGCAGCTTAAACCAGGGGCTAAATTCACCCCTCCACTTT